This T cell receptor (beta chain) was found in a study of shared clonotypes between healthy human individuals. Generated by immunoSEQ multiplex PCR, the TCRdb table keeps only in-frame clones and is missing some. Among some 1,900,000 clones listed, approximately 95% were seen once. Cells designated naive CD8 were CD45RO-negative and were positively selected for CCR7, with terminally differentiated effector memory CD45RA+ cells excluded. Donors, without exception, were Caucasian adults residing in Nashville, Tennessee. The CDR3 runs to 13 residues. CDR1 LNHNV and CDR2 YYDKDF come from the germline V gene (reference sequence). V lost 6 bases and J lost 3, with 11 bases in between.

Sequenced input: naive CD8+ T cells sorted from blood. This clonotype was obtained from a man aged 18 to 30 in good health. This chain joins TRBV15 and TRBJ1-2; no clear D gene. The CDR3: CATRPEFDYGYTF. For the CDR3, the DNA is TGTGCCACCAGGCCGGAATTCGACTATGGCTACACCTTC.